These 13 T cell receptor beta chains were sequenced from one sample in a study of PD-1 blockade in mismatch repair-deficient tumors. Sequenced by immunoSEQ multiplex PCR; TCRdb stores in-frame clones only, minus some. Among some 130,000 clones listed, approximately 91% were seen once. The sequencing used peripheral blood, collected 70 to 73 weeks after starting pembrolizumab. These TCRs come from an adult with mismatch repair-deficient cancer.

The rearrangement uses TRBV6-5 and TRBJ2-1; 12 nucleotides agree with TRBD2. The V gene's germline CDR1 is MNHEY and CDR2 SVGAGI. The CDR3 consists of 15 residues. J lost 13 bases, V lost 8 bases, and 15 bases had no gene match. The CDR3 reads CASHPRRGLAGRQFF. The CDR3 DNA reads TGTGCCAGCCACCCAAGGCGGGGACTAGCGGGCCGCCAGTTCTTC.

This chain connects TRBV7-9 to TRBJ2-7; D is uncertain. The CDR3 is 14 residues long. Per the germline V gene, CDR1 is SEHNR and CDR2 is FQNEAQ (reference sequence). The V end lost 5 bases, the J end lost 2 bases, and 13 bases lay between the germline ends. The CDR3 is CASSTVLRPYEQYF. CDR3 coding DNA: TGTGCCAGCAGCACGGTCTTACGCCCCTACGAGCAGTACTTC.

This clone came up once. The chain is built from TRBV30 and TRBJ2-7, with D unresolved. The CDR3 runs to 12 residues. The V and J ends lost 4 bases and 2 bases respectively, with 9 bases between them. Germline V lookup: CDR1 GTSNPN, CDR2 SVGIG (reference sequence). The CDR3 spells CAWIVGPYEQYF. CDR3 sequence (DNA): TGTGCCTGGATAGTAGGTCCCTACGAGCAGTACTTC. The full variable domain, in which reference TRBV30 and TRBJ2-7 provide the parts outside the CDR3, is SQTIHQWPATLVQPVGSPLSLECTVEGTSNPNLYWYRQAAGRGLQLLFYSVGIGQISSEVPQNLSASRPQDRQFILSSKKLLLSDSGFYLCAWIVGPYEQYFGPGTRLTVT.

The chain has TRBV2 and TRBJ1-2; D unclear. Trimming took 5 bases from V and 0 from J, leaving 10 bases between them. This CDR3 comprises 14 residues. CDR1 SNHLY and CDR2 FYNNEI come from the germline V gene. The CDR3 region is CASSLPRSNYGYTF. In nucleotides, the CDR3 is TGTGCCAGCAGTCTGCCCCGTTCTAACTATGGCTACACCTTC. Full variable domain (remainder filled in from reference TRBV2 and TRBJ1-2): EPEVTQTPSHQVTQMGQEVILRCVPISNHLYFYWYRQILGQKVEFLVSFYNNEISEKSEIFDDQFSVERPDGSNFTLKIRSTKLEDSAMYFCASSLPRSNYGYTFGSGTRLTVV.

The chain couples TRBV23-1 to TRBJ2-7; D is undetermined. TRBV23-1 is treated as an ORF (open reading frame) with a function not yet certain. The CDR3 has 15 residues. Trimming took 0 bases from V and 3 from J, leaving 12 bases between them. CDR3 sequence (DNA): TGCGCCAGCAGTCAATCGGTTCTAAGACTCTACGAGCAGTACTTC. Translating it yields CASSQSVLRLYEQYF.

This sequence joins TRBV4-1 and TRBJ2-4; 14 positions match TRBD2. The length of the CDR3 is 15 residues. The V segment lost 4 bases and the J segment 9 bases; nucleotides outside the gene matches: 5. The germline V gene encodes CDR1 MGHRA and CDR2 YSYEKL. The CDR3 region has the DNA TGCGCCAGCAGCCGCGGGACTAGCGGGAGCGGCATTCAGTACTTC. This sequence encodes CASSRGTSGSGIQYF.

This chain uses TRBV15 with TRBJ1-1, with TRBD1 as a possible D gene (5 bases). CDR1 and CDR2 (germline): LNHNV, YYDKDF (reference sequence). The CDR3 loop spans 14 amino acids. V lost 0 bases and J 6 bases, leaving 11 bases between the germline ends. The CDR3 loop reads CATSRDRGEPEAFF. In nucleotides, the CDR3 is TGTGCCACCAGCAGAGATAGGGGAGAACCTGAAGCTTTCTTT. The variable domain in full, completed from reference TRBV15 and TRBJ1-1, reads DAMVIQNPRYQVTQFGKPVTLSCSQTLNHNVMYWYQQKSSQAPKLLFHYYDKDFNNEADTPDNFQSRRPNTSFCFLDIRSPGLGDTAMYLCATSRDRGEPEAFFGQGTRLTVV.

The gene calls are TRBV5-1 and TRBJ2-2, with D possibly matching TRBD2 (6 bases). Trimming pared 0 bases from V and 4 bases from J, leaving 7 bases between. The CDR3 extends over 14 amino acids. Germline lookup yields CDR1 SGHRS and CDR2 YFSETQ. CDR3: CASSLGRGTGELFF. The DNA of the CDR3 is TGCGCCAGCAGCTTGGGGCGGGGCACCGGGGAGCTGTTTTTT.

This chain joins TRBV4-1 and TRBJ1-3; D uncertain. This CDR3 is 14 amino acids long. Germline CDR1 and CDR2: MGHRA and YSYEKL. With 1 base removed from V and 0 bases from J, the gap between germline ends came to 4 bases. The CDR3 DNA reads as TGCGCCAGCAGCCAAGTAGTCTCTGGAAACACCATATATTTT. Protein product: CASSQVVSGNTIYF.

The chain employs TRBV15 and TRBJ2-7, with 7 nucleotides matching TRBD2. Trimming took 8 bases from V and 4 from J; bases not matched to a gene: 8. Germline V gene lookup returns CDR1 LNHNV and CDR2 YYDKDF (reference sequence). CDR3 length: 13 amino acids. Here the CDR3 reads CATSREARYEQYF. CDR3 sequence (DNA): TGTGCCACCTCCCGGGAGGCGAGATACGAGCAGTACTTC.

The rearrangement links TRBV6-5 to TRBJ2-7; 7 bases are a match to TRBD2. The CDR3 consists of 14 residues. J was trimmed by 3 bases and V by 5 bases; bases with no gene match: 7. Germline assignment: CDR1 MNHEY and CDR2 SVGAGI. The CDR3: CASSRATSRYEQYF. The CDR3 nucleotides are TGTGCCAGCAGTAGGGCGACTAGCCGCTACGAGCAGTACTTC.

The chain is built from TRBV5-8 and TRBJ2-2, with 9 bases that match TRBD2. The CDR3 extends over 17 amino acids. The V and J ends lost 0 bases and 4 bases, in that order; junction bases with no gene match: 7. Germline CDR1 and CDR2: SGHTS and YDEGEE. In DNA form, the CDR3 reads TGTGCCAGCAGCTTGGGTGTAGTACTAGCGGGCACCGGGGAGCTGTTTTTT. Its translation is CASSLGVVLAGTGELFF.

V and J are TRBV19 and TRBJ2-7, with 11 bases lining up with TRBD1. V lost 4 bases, J lost 2 bases, and 4 bases stayed unmatched. The CDR3 has 15 amino acids. Germline-derived CDR1 and CDR2 are LNHDA and SQIVND (reference sequence). This CDR3 reads CASSRSGQGAYEQYF. The CDR3 coding sequence is TGTGCCAGTAGTAGATCGGGACAGGGGGCCTACGAGCAGTACTTC. The full variable domain, its missing parts supplied by reference TRBV19 and TRBJ2-7, is DGGITQSPKYLFRKEGQNVTLSCEQNLNHDAMYWYRQDPGQGLRLIYYSQIVNDFQKGDIAEGYSVSREKKESFPLTVTSAQKNPTAFYLCASSRSGQGAYEQYFGPGTRLTVT.